This entry lists 28 T cell receptor beta chains sequenced from one sample in a study of blood T cell repertoires in COVID-19. Libraries were prepared by immunoSEQ multiplex PCR; TCRdb keeps only in-frame clonotypes and omits some of them. The repertoire holds fewer than 600,000 clones, with approximately 88% as singletons. Sequencing was performed on PBMCs or T cells enriched from blood (not recorded which). The receptor source for this set is a woman in her forties who had recovered from COVID-19.

This clone was picked up a small number of times. This chain links TRBV7-8 with TRBJ1-2, with 7 bases matching TRBD1. Germline V gene lookup returns CDR1 SGHVS and CDR2 FQNEAQ. This CDR3 spans 15 amino acids. After removal of 6 bases from V and 8 bases from J, the junction contained 15 bases not matched to a gene. CDR3 amino acids: CASSLHETGLGGYTF. The CDR3 nucleotides are TGTGCCAGCAGTTTACACGAGACAGGGCTGGGAGGCTACACCTTC.

The chain uses TRBV10-3 and TRBJ1-1; no firm D call. The CDR3 has 13 residues. V was cut by 2 bases and J by 6 bases, with 10 bases left in between. Germline values: CDR1 ENHRY, CDR2 SYGVKD. The CDR3 bases are TGTGCCATCAGTGAGGTCGTAGCTTCTGAAGCTTTCTTT. It translates to CAISEVVASEAFF.

This clone was observed a single time. The V and J genes are TRBV9 and TRBJ2-3; D perhaps matches TRBD2 (6 bases). The germline V and J ends were trimmed by 0 bases and 2 bases, with 10 bases remaining between them. CDR1 and CDR2 (germline): SGDLS, YYNGEE. CDR3 length: 15 amino acids. CDR3 loop: CASSVEGLFTDTQYF. CDR3 bases: TGTGCCAGCAGCGTAGAGGGACTCTTCACAGATACGCAGTATTTT.

The genes are TRBV3-1 (or the pseudogene TRBV3-2) and TRBJ1-1; D is unresolved. Trimming pared 4 bases from V and 5 bases from J, leaving 26 bases between. CDR3 length equals 18 residues. Germline CDR1 LGHDT, CDR2 YNNKEL (reference sequence). In DNA, the CDR3 is TGTGCCAGCAGCCGTCTAGGCACAGTCGGGAGTAGTAGGACTGAAGCTTTCTTT. This gives the protein CASSRLGTVGSSRTEAFF.

The chain employs TRBV5-4 and TRBJ2-3; TRBD1 agrees at 7 bases. Trimming removed 1 base from V and 0 bases from J; junction bases left unmatched: 8. Germline CDR1 and CDR2: SGHNT and YYREEE (reference sequence). The length of the CDR3 is 17 residues. The DNA of the CDR3 is TGTGCCAGCAGCTTGTGGGGACAGACATCTAGCACAGATACGCAGTATTTT. Translated: CASSLWGQTSSTDTQYF.

The V gene is TRBV4-2, the J gene TRBJ1-2, with 7 positions matching TRBD1. This CDR3 has 16 amino acids. Per the germline V gene, CDR1 is LGHNA and CDR2 is YNFKEQ. V shed 0 bases and J 5 bases; nucleotides not matched to a gene: 9. DNA of the CDR3: TGTGCCAGCAGCCAAGATTGGAGGGGGCTTAATTATGGCTACACCTTC. Amino acid sequence: CASSQDWRGLNYGYTF.

V usage is TRBV3-1 (or the pseudogene TRBV3-2) and J usage is TRBJ1-1; D not certain. The V end was cut by 3 bases, the J end by 4 bases, with 15 bases between. This CDR3 has 15 amino acids. The germline CDR1 and CDR2 sequences are LGHDT and YNNKEL (reference sequence). The CDR3, as DNA: TGTGCCAGCAGCCACACACAGCGGGGATTCACTGAAGCTTTCTTT. Encoded protein: CASSHTQRGFTEAFF.

The chain couples TRBV6-5 to TRBJ2-3; D perhaps matches TRBD2 (6 bases). Trimming left V 6 bases short and J 0 bases short, with 13 bases between. CDR3 length: 15 amino acids. The germline gives CDR1 MNHEY, CDR2 SVGAGI. Here the CDR3 reads CASRPRTTSTDTQYF. The CDR3 DNA reads as TGTGCCAGCAGGCCCCGGACTACAAGCACAGATACGCAGTATTTT.

As for this clone: Other DNA sequences in this specimen translate into the identical CDR3. CDR3 loop: CAISDRGSTEAFF. The CDR3 coding sequence is TGTGCCATCAGTGATCGGGGGTCCACTGAAGCTTTCTTT. The V and J genes are TRBV10-3 and TRBJ1-1; the D gene is possibly TRBD1 (5 bases). The V gene lost 3 bases and the J gene lost 4 bases, with 9 bases spanning the gap. This CDR3 is 13 amino acids long. Germline values: CDR1 ENHRY, CDR2 SYGVKD.

The chain carries TRBV5-5 and TRBJ2-5; TRBD2 aligns across 7 bases. The length of the CDR3 is 16 residues. The germline CDR1 and CDR2 sequences are SGHKS and YYEKEE (reference sequence). The V gene end was trimmed by 4 bases and the J gene end by 5 bases; junction bases not matched to a gene: 14. The CDR3 DNA follows: TGTGCCAGCAGCCTGTACCCCATTGGACTAGGGGAGACCCAGTACTTC. Translating gives CASSLYPIGLGETQYF.

A note on this clone: The same CDR3 can be traced to other DNA sequences in this sample. The chain links TRBV9 to TRBJ2-5; 7 positions match TRBD2. Per germline, CDR1 SGDLS and CDR2 YYNGEE. Germline trimming cut 0 bases from V and 4 bases from J; bases unmatched to any gene: 0. There are 13 residues in the CDR3. CDR3 DNA: TGTGCCAGCAGCGTAGCGGGGGGAGAGACCCAGTACTTC. It is translated as CASSVAGGETQYF.

To note about this clone: The same CDR3 is also encoded by other DNA sequences in this sample. The gene calls are TRBV12-3 or TRBV12-4 and TRBJ2-7; D ambiguous. V gave up 6 bases and J gave up 1 base, with 7 bases separating them. This CDR3 comprises 12 residues. CDR3 protein: CASSFVSYEQYF. CDR3 in DNA: TGTGCCAGCAGCTTCGTTTCCTACGAGCAGTACTTC.

The gene calls are TRBV5-5 and TRBJ1-1; D not certain. The germline CDR1 and CDR2 sequences are SGHKS and YYEKEE (reference sequence). This CDR3 is built from 16 residues. V was cut by 2 bases and J by 2 bases, with 16 bases left in between. The DNA of the CDR3 is TGTGCCAGCAGCTTAAGATGGGCAGGTACTAACACTGAAGCTTTCTTT. As protein: CASSLRWAGTNTEAFF.

The rearrangement links TRBV5-8 to TRBJ1-1, with D tentatively TRBD1 (5 bases). V dropped 4 bases and J dropped 9 bases, with 22 bases sitting between them. Germline V gene data show CDR1 as SGHTS and CDR2 as YDEGEE. The CDR3 contains 15 residues. The CDR3 sequence is CASSVGGVTFLKAFF. The CDR3 DNA sequence: TGTGCCAGCAGCGTGGGGGGGGTGACGTTCTTAAAAGCTTTCTTT. Full variable domain (missing parts from reference TRBV5-8 and TRBJ1-1): EAGVTQSPTHLIKTRGQQATLRCSPISGHTSVYWYQQALGLGLQFLLWYDEGEERNRGNFPPRFSGRQFPNYSSELNVNALELEDSALYLCASSVGGVTFLKAFFGQGTRLTVV.

V is TRBV5-1 and J is TRBJ2-7, with 12 bases that match TRBD2. From germline, CDR1 is SGHRS and CDR2 YFSETQ. The CDR3 is 16 amino acids. V dropped 4 bases and J dropped 6; count of bases not matched to a gene: 11. This chain's CDR3 is CASSPTSGSDSGEQYF. In DNA, the CDR3 is TGCGCCAGCAGCCCGACTAGCGGGAGTGACTCGGGCGAGCAGTACTTC.

The V gene is TRBV11-2, the J gene TRBJ2-7, with 7 bases identical to TRBD1. After removal of 1 base from V and 4 bases from J, the junction contained 4 bases not matched to a gene. The length of the CDR3 is 14 residues. CDR1 SGHAT and CDR2 FQNNGV come from the germline V gene. The CDR3 sequence: CASSLGGGYYEQYF. The CDR3 DNA reads as TGTGCCAGCAGCTTAGGAGGGGGCTATTACGAGCAGTACTTC.

The V and J genes are TRBV7-8 and TRBJ2-1, with a weak D call TRBD1 (6 bases). The germline gives CDR1 SGHVS, CDR2 FQNEAQ. V was trimmed by 5 bases and J by 0 bases, leaving 8 bases between them. The CDR3 sequence is 14 residues long. Here the CDR3 DNA reads TGTGCCAGCAGCCCACAGGGCTCCTACAATGAGCAGTTCTTC. It specifies CASSPQGSYNEQFF.

J is TRBJ2-5 and V is TRBV2, with no clear D. CDR3 size: 13 residues. V was cut by 7 bases and J by 2 bases, with 11 bases left in between. The V gene's germline CDR1 is SNHLY and CDR2 FYNNEI. The CDR3 nucleotides read TGTGCCAGCATGGAAGAGGTACAAGAGACCCAGTACTTC. Amino acid sequence: CASMEEVQETQYF.

This rearrangement joins TRBV27 to TRBJ1-1; no clear D gene. The CDR3 has 13 amino acids. The V end lost 5 bases, the J end lost 0 bases, and 7 bases lay between the germline ends. Germline CDR1 reads MNHEY; CDR2 reads SMNVEV (reference sequence). The DNA of the CDR3 is TGTGCCAGCAGTGTCGGAGTGAACACTGAAGCTTTCTTT. Its translation: CASSVGVNTEAFF.

The rearrangement links TRBV7-8 to TRBJ2-1, with D perhaps TRBD2 (6 bases). Deletions cut 2 bases from V and 3 bases from J, with 8 bases between. This CDR3 has 14 amino acids. Germline loops: CDR1 SGHVS, CDR2 FQNEAQ. In nucleotides, the CDR3 is TGTGCCAGCAGCTTATGGGACTTCTACAATGAGCAGTTCTTC. Protein product: CASSLWDFYNEQFF.

The chain has TRBV5-4 and TRBJ2-7; D is unclear. V gave up 0 bases and J gave up 0 bases, with 4 bases separating them. The length of the CDR3 is 13 residues. Per the germline V gene, CDR1 is SGHNT and CDR2 is YYREEE (reference sequence). DNA for the CDR3: TGTGCCAGCAGCTTGGGTAGCTCCTACGAGCAGTACTTC. Translating it yields CASSLGSSYEQYF.

The chain links TRBV29-1 to TRBJ1-5; D call uncertain. Per germline, CDR1 SQVTM and CDR2 ANQGSEA. The V end lost 0 bases, the J end lost 6 bases, and 6 bases lay between the germline ends. This CDR3 is built from 12 residues. CDR3 DNA sequence: TGCAGCGTTGAAGACCCGGGTCAGCCCCAGCATTTT. Its translation is CSVEDPGQPQHF.

The chain is built from TRBV19 and TRBJ2-2; 7 positions match TRBD1. Germline CDR1 is LNHDA and CDR2 is SQIVND (reference sequence). The ends lost 9 bases at V and 0 bases at J; junction bases unmatched: 7. The CDR3 loop spans 15 amino acids. The CDR3 loop is CASNLGQSNTGELFF. CDR3 DNA sequence: TGTGCCAGCAACTTGGGACAGTCGAACACCGGGGAGCTGTTTTTT.

Here the CDR3 reads CASSQDWLGGRFYEQYF. The CDR3 nucleotides read TGCGCCAGCAGCCAAGATTGGTTAGGCGGGAGGTTCTACGAGCAGTACTTC. The chain is built from TRBV4-1 and TRBJ2-7, with 8 bases lining up with TRBD2. J gave up 3 bases and V 0 bases, and 10 bases lay outside the gene matches. From germline, CDR1 is MGHRA and CDR2 YSYEKL. The CDR3 is made up of 17 amino acids.

This clone was found once. V is TRBV4-1 and J is TRBJ2-3, with 11 nucleotides matching TRBD2. Germline-derived CDR1 and CDR2 are MGHRA and YSYEKL. The V gene end was trimmed by 3 bases and the J gene end by 4 bases; junction bases not matched to a gene: 9. This CDR3 has 17 amino acids. CDR3 sequence (DNA): TGCGCCAGCAGCCAGGAGTTAGCGGGAGGGATGTCAGATACGCAGTATTTT. Its protein product is CASSQELAGGMSDTQYF.

The chain carries TRBV4-1 and TRBJ1-2, with TRBD1 matching 8 bases. The CDR3 is made up of 18 amino acids. CDR1 is MGHRA and CDR2 is YSYEKL in the germline V gene. V lost 1 base, J lost 6 bases, and 16 bases stayed unmatched. The CDR3 loop reads CASSQGLRTGQGPNGYTF. The CDR3 coding sequence is TGCGCCAGCAGCCAAGGCCTTCGGACAGGGCAGGGCCCAAATGGCTACACCTTC.

This clone has only one observation. The CDR3 carries no conserved terminal phenylalanine or tryptophan, so it likely arises from a read error. The DNA is left out, because the CDR3 cannot be placed on it with certainty; the CDR3 is given as TCRdb lists it. The CDR3 loop reads CSVEDIESGI. The chain recombines TRBV29-1 with TRBJ1-1; the table's TRBD1 call for D was not verified on the DNA. The CDR3 length is 10 residues, termini included. The germline V gene encodes CDR1 SQVTM and CDR2 ANQGSEA.

The chain recombines TRBV5-4 with TRBJ1-1, with 9 bases that match TRBD1. V trimming: 2 bases; J trimming: 3 bases; junction bases outside the gene matches: 2. This CDR3 contains 14 residues. From germline, CDR1 is SGHNT and CDR2 YYREEE (reference sequence). CDR3 DNA sequence: TGTGCCAGCAGCTTCGACAGGGGGTACACTGAAGCTTTCTTT. Protein product: CASSFDRGYTEAFF.